This T cell receptor beta chain was recovered during a study of cytomegalovirus exposure and HLA in healthy donors. Findings of the study overall: Across donors, presence/absence analyses took sequencing depth to be roughly uniform. TCR beta chain V- and J-gene trimming was linked, in a later analysis, to a missense variant in DCLRE1C.

PCR amplification relied on 60 Vbeta primers (plus 13 Jbeta primers). Original processing notes: Counted up in a later analysis, unique TCR beta chains came to approximately 83 million, with around 9.9 million shared. Assay: immunoSEQ multiplex PCR; the TCRdb copy retains only in-frame clones and omits some. V, J and clone size were drawn from that table, and D and trimming were deduced from the DNA. The repertoire holds around 120,000 clones, with about four fifths as singletons. CDR1 SGHTA and CDR2 FQGNSA come from the germline V gene. The V end lost 5 bases, the J end lost 5 bases, and 18 bases lay between the germline ends. The CDR3 has 15 amino acids. To note about this clone: Its antigen remains unknown.

The donors were healthy bone marrow donors. The chain employs TRBV7-2 and TRBJ2-5, with D possibly being TRBD2 (7 bases). The receptor comes from a woman aged 40-49 years in good health and CMV-seronegative. The sequenced sample consisted of PBMCs. CDR3 in amino acids: CASSTAGTPGETQYF. DNA for the CDR3: TGTGCCAGCAGCACAGCGGGGACACCGGGGGAGACCCAGTACTTC.